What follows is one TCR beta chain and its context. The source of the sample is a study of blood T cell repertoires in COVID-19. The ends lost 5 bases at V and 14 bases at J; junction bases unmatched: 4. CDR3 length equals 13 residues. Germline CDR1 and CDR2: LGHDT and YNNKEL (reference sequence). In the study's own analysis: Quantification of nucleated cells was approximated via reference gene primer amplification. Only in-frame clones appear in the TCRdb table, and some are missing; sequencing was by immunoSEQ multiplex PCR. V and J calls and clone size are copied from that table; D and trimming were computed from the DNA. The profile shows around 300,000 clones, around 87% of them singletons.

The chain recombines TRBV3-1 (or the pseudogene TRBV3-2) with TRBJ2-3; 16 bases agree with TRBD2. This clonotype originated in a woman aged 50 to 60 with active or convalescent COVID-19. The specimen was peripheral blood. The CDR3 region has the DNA TGTGCCAGCAGCGGGACTAGCGGGAGGGTATCGTATTTT. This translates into CASSGTSGRVSYF.